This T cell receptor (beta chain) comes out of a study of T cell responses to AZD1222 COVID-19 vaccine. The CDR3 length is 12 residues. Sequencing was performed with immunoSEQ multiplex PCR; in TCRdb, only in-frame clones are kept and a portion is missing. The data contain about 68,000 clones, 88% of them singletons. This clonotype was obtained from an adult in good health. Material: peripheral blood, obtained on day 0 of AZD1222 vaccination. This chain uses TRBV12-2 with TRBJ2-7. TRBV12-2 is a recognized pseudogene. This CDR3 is CASRLPIYEQYF. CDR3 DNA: TGTGCAAGTCGCTTACCAATATACGAGCAGTACTTC.